This note documents a single T cell receptor (beta chain) sequence. Sequencing used immunoSEQ multiplex PCR; TCRdb keeps in-frame clones, though not all of them. The repertoire consists of about 86,000 clones, with 85% to 90% occurring once and the leading ten covering roughly 5.4%. This sample is part of a study of cytotoxic CD8 clonotypes in ibrutinib-treated CLL. The wider study: There were, on average, around 250,000 productive templates and about 85,000 productive rearrangements per sample.

The CDR3 consists of 17 residues. CDR1 is GTSNPN and CDR2 is SVGIG in the germline V gene (reference sequence). The J segment lost 4 bases and the V segment lost 0 bases, leaving 13 bases of the junction unmatched. The clonotype originates from a human donor with chronic lymphocytic leukemia. The source material was PBMCs, sampled before ibrutinib treatment. V and J are TRBV30 and TRBJ1-2, with 8 bases aligning to TRBD1. The CDR3 nucleotides read TGTGCCTGGAGTGTAAAACCCGGGACAGGTCGCAGCTATGGCTACACCTTC. Its protein product is CAWSVKPGTGRSYGYTF.